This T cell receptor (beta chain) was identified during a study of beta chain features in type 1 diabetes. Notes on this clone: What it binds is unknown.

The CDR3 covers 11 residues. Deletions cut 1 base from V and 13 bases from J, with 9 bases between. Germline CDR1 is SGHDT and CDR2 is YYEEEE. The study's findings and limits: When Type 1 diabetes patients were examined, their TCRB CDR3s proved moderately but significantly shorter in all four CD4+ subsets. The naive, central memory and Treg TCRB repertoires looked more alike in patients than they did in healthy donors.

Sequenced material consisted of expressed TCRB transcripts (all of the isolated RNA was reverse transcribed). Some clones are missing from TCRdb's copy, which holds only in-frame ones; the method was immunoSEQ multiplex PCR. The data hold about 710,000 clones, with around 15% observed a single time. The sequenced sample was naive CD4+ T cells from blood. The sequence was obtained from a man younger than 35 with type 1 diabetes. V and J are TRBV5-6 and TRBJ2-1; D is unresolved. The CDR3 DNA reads TGTGCCAGCAGCTTGTTTGAAATACAGTTCTTC. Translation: CASSLFEIQFF.